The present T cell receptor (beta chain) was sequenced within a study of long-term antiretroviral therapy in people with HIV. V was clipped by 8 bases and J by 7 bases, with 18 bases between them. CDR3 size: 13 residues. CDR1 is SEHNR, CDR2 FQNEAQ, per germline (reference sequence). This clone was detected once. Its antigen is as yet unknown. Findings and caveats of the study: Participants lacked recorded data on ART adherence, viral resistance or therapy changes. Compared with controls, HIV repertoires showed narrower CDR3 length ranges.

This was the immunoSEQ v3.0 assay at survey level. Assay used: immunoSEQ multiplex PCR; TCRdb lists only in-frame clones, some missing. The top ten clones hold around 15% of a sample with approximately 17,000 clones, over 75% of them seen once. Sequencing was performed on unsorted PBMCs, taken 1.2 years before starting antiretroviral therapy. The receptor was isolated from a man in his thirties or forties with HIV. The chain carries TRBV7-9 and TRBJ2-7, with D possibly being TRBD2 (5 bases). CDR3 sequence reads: CASRSGGSKEQYF. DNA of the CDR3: TGTGCCAGCCGAAGCGGCGGTAGTAAGGAGCAGTACTTC.